The clone carrying this T cell receptor beta chain has a count of ten or more. Antigen unknown. This specimen belongs to a study of neurological immune-mediated disorders. Broader study findings: In HTLV-1-associated myelopathy, TCR clonal expansion was greatest, and in multiple sclerosis it was least, below healthy controls.

Specified time point: technical triplicate 1. The cDNA came from 5'RACE, which used 10-nucleotide random UMIs. Every sequencing run generated over 190 million TCR-beta sequences from 15-18 subjects. Via MiXCR, TCRdb re-called the 5' RACE reads, giving one row per CDR3 protein. Of around 37,000 distinct CDR3 sequences in the sample, more than 9.5% were seen once. Germline trimming cut 5 bases from V and 1 base from J; bases unmatched to any gene: 8. The CDR3 loop spans 16 amino acids. J is TRBJ1-5 and V is TRBV12-3 or TRBV12-4; 7 bases are a match to TRBD1. This TCR was recovered from a man in his fifties or sixties with HTLV-1-associated myelopathy (HAM/TSP). Input material: PBMCs. CDR3 nucleotides: TGTGCCAGCAGTCCACAGGGGAGGGAAAGCAATCAGCCCCAGCATTTT. Its translation: CASSPQGRESNQPQHF.